The 23 T cell receptor beta chains in this list originate from one sample, sequenced in a study of T-cell reconstitution after alpha-beta-depleted transplantation in children. Unique molecular identifiers were used to barcode this TCRbeta library. In TCRdb, the PCR reads were re-called with MiXCR into one record per CDR3 protein. Found here are a few hundred thousand distinct CDR3 sequences, over 25% of them singletons; the top ten hold around a third. Sequenced material: PBMCs, taken before TCRalphabeta/CD19-depleted stem cell transplant. The receptors derive from a boy under two years old with Wiskott-Aldrich syndrome, due to receive a stem cell transplant.

This clonotype was found a few times. This chain joins TRBV12-3 or TRBV12-4 and TRBJ1-3; TRBD1 might be the D (5 bases). V was shortened by 6 bases and J by 4 bases, with 13 bases between the two germline ends. The CDR3 runs 14 residues. The CDR3 bases are TGTGCCAGCAGAACCAGGGAGGCCGGAAACACCATATATTTT. Encoded protein: CASRTREAGNTIYF.

This clonotype was counted only a few times. The V call is TRBV5-1, the J call TRBJ2-1; TRBD2 agrees at 10 bases. The V and J ends lost 2 bases and 13 bases, in that order; junction bases with no gene match: 6. The CDR3 runs 13 residues. CDR1 and CDR2 from the germline V gene are SGHRS and YFSETQ. The CDR3 protein is CASSLNSGRPQFF. CDR3 coding DNA: TGCGCCAGCAGCTTAAATAGCGGGAGGCCTCAGTTCTTC.

The V call is TRBV12-3 or TRBV12-4, the J call TRBJ2-3; TRBD1 agrees at 7 bases. V shed 6 bases and J 3 bases; nucleotides not matched to a gene: 6. CDR3 length: 14 residues. The CDR3 coding sequence is TGTGCCAGCAGCCCGGGACAGAGGACAGATACGCAGTATTTT. Translation: CASSPGQRTDTQYF.

In its sample, this clonotype was seen a few times. This chain uses TRBV4-2 with TRBJ2-4; D gene uncertain. The germline V gene encodes CDR1 LGHNA and CDR2 YNFKEQ. This CDR3 has 17 residues. Trimming left V 0 bases short and J 0 bases short, with 12 bases between. The CDR3 nucleotides read TGTGCCAGCAGCCAAGATCTGGGTTCTTTAGCCAAAAACATTCAGTACTTC. This gives the protein CASSQDLGSLAKNIQYF.

This clonotype has just a few counts. The chain couples TRBV10-3 to TRBJ2-2; D call uncertain. CDR1 and CDR2 (germline): ENHRY, SYGVKD. The CDR3 extends over 14 amino acids. Trimming left V 7 bases short and J 3 bases short, with 12 bases between. The CDR3 loop reads CAINPSRDTGELFF. The CDR3, as DNA: TGTGCCATCAACCCCTCTAGGGACACCGGGGAGCTGTTTTTT.

The V gene is TRBV5-1, the J gene TRBJ2-1, with D maybe TRBD2 (6 bases). From germline, CDR1 is SGHRS and CDR2 YFSETQ. The V gene lost 5 bases and the J gene lost 7 bases, with 16 bases spanning the gap. The CDR3 is 14 amino acids. CDR3 sequence: CASRPSGGSNEQFF. The CDR3 bases are TGCGCCAGCAGGCCTTCCGGAGGGTCGAATGAGCAGTTCTTC.

A few counts support this clonotype. CDR3 residues: CASSSRLGDSPLHF. CDR3 DNA: TGTGCCAGCAGTTCCCGCCTGGGGGACTCACCCCTCCACTTT. V and J are TRBV27 and TRBJ1-6; tentatively, D is TRBD1 (5 bases). Germline V gene lookup returns CDR1 MNHEY and CDR2 SMNVEV (reference sequence). With 4 bases removed from V and 10 bases from J, the gap between germline ends came to 14 bases. The CDR3 contains 14 residues.

The rearrangement links TRBV12-3 or TRBV12-4 to TRBJ2-1; 7 bases fit TRBD2. J gave up 7 bases and V 1 base, and 4 bases lay outside the gene matches. This CDR3 is 14 amino acids long. Written as DNA, the CDR3 is TGTGCCAGCAGTTTAGGGCGGGAGCTGAATGAGCAGTTCTTC. It yields the protein CASSLGRELNEQFF.

The V and J genes are TRBV12-3 or TRBV12-4 and TRBJ1-4, with TRBD1 as a possible D gene (6 bases). The CDR3 extends over 15 amino acids. Trimming removed 3 bases from V and 8 bases from J, with 16 bases in between. The CDR3 bases are TGTGCCAGCAGTTTGTCTGGGGGGCTTGGGGAAAAACTGTTTTTT. As protein: CASSLSGGLGEKLFF.

This clonotype was seen ten or more times. This chain joins TRBV10-3 and TRBJ2-5; 8 bases agree with TRBD2. With 6 bases clipped from V and 4 bases from J, the junction kept 4 bases outside the gene matches. Germline V CDR1 and CDR2: ENHRY, SYGVKD. CDR3 size: 13 residues. CDR3 sequence reads: CAISRAGAETQYF. CDR3 bases: TGTGCCATCAGCAGAGCGGGAGCAGAGACCCAGTACTTC.

This rearrangement joins TRBV12-3 or TRBV12-4 to TRBJ2-2; no definite D call. Trimming stripped 6 bases from V and 8 bases from J, with 4 bases between. CDR3 size: 10 residues. CDR3 sequence reads: CASSIGELFF. The DNA for the CDR3 is TGTGCCAGCAGCATTGGGGAGCTGTTTTTT.

The chain has TRBV6-5 and TRBJ2-1; 8 bases fit TRBD1. CDR3 length equals 15 residues. V dropped 2 bases and J dropped 8; count of bases not matched to a gene: 8. Germline CDR1 MNHEY, CDR2 SVGAGI. In nucleotides, the CDR3 is TGTGCCAGCAGTTACACGGACAGGGTTGGCTATGAGCAGTTCTTC. Residues: CASSYTDRVGYEQFF.

This clonotype was detected a few times. The chain recombines TRBV4-1 with TRBJ2-3; D gene unclear. The germline CDR1 and CDR2 sequences are MGHRA and YSYEKL. V gave up 0 bases and J gave up 3 bases, with 7 bases separating them. CDR3 length equals 14 residues. Written as DNA, the CDR3 is TGCGCCAGCAGCCAAGATACTGGGACAGATACGCAGTATTTT. Protein product: CASSQDTGTDTQYF.

The chain links TRBV27 to TRBJ2-3; D is ambiguous. Trimming pared 5 bases from V and 6 bases from J, leaving 12 bases between. Germline V CDR1 and CDR2: MNHEY, SMNVEV (reference sequence). The CDR3 consists of 13 residues. The CDR3 protein is CASSPSRMDTQYF. The CDR3 DNA is TGTGCCAGCAGTCCGAGCAGGATGGATACGCAGTATTTT.

V and J are TRBV29-1 and TRBJ2-3; the match to TRBD2 covers 7 bases. The CDR3 loop spans 13 amino acids. Germline trimming cut 4 bases from V and 2 bases from J; bases unmatched to any gene: 3. Germline V CDR1 and CDR2: SQVTM, ANQGSEA. DNA of the CDR3: TGCAGCGTTGCAACTAGCGACACAGATACGCAGTATTTT. Protein sequence: CSVATSDTDTQYF.

This clonotype was found a few times. This chain joins TRBV7-3 and TRBJ2-7, with a possible D match to TRBD1 (5 bases). This CDR3 spans 14 amino acids. Per germline, CDR1 SGHTA and CDR2 FQGTGA. V dropped 7 bases and J dropped 5 bases, with 18 bases sitting between them. In DNA form, the CDR3 reads TGTGCCAGCACCCTAGGGGTAGTTTGGGACGAGCAGTACTTC. Its translation: CASTLGVVWDEQYF.

This chain links TRBV24-1 with TRBJ2-3; D is possibly TRBD1 (5 bases). CDR3 size: 13 residues. Trimming removed 9 bases from V and 4 bases from J, with 13 bases in between. Looked up from germline, CDR1 is KGHDR and CDR2 is SFDVKD. CDR3 region: CATRPDSADTQYF. In nucleotides, the CDR3 is TGTGCCACCCGACCCGACAGCGCAGATACGCAGTATTTT.

This clonotype was counted between two and nine times. The V gene is TRBV20-1, the J gene TRBJ1-1; 10 bases are a match to TRBD1. CDR3 length: 15 residues. CDR1 is DFQATT, CDR2 SNEGSKA, per germline (reference sequence). The V segment lost 1 base and the J segment 4 bases; nucleotides outside the gene matches: 6. The CDR3 reads CSARAYGQGGTEAFF. The CDR3 coding sequence is TGCAGTGCTAGAGCGTATGGACAGGGGGGCACTGAAGCTTTCTTT.

This chain uses TRBV5-1 with TRBJ2-5; possibly TRBD2 for D (5 bases). V dropped 0 bases and J dropped 1 base, with 22 bases sitting between them. This CDR3 contains 19 residues. Germline CDR1 and CDR2: SGHRS and YFSETQ. The CDR3 nucleotides read TGCGCCAGCAGCTTGGATGAGGGATTCGGAGTAAGATCCCAAGAGACCCAGTACTTC. Translated, it gives CASSLDEGFGVRSQETQYF.

This chain connects TRBV25-1 to TRBJ1-1; possible D gene TRBD1, 6 bases. This CDR3 contains 14 residues. Trimming shortened V by 4 bases and J by 2 bases, and 11 bases separated the two germline ends. Germline CDR1 is MGHDK and CDR2 is SYGVNS. The CDR3 loop is CASSVGQINTEAFF. CDR3 DNA sequence: TGTGCCAGCAGTGTCGGACAGATCAACACTGAAGCTTTCTTT.

The chain has TRBV5-5 and TRBJ1-4; 7 nucleotides agree with TRBD1. Looked up from germline, CDR1 is SGHKS and CDR2 is YYEKEE (reference sequence). The CDR3 loop spans 16 amino acids. The V gene end was trimmed by 1 base and the J gene end by 7 bases; junction bases not matched to a gene: 10. CDR3 in amino acids: CASSLTSGGRGEKLFF. The CDR3 DNA reads as TGTGCCAGCAGCTTGACCTCAGGGGGGCGCGGTGAAAAACTGTTTTTT.

This clonotype came up a few times. The genes are TRBV7-9 and TRBJ2-5; D is ambiguous. V was trimmed by 2 bases and J by 5 bases, leaving 12 bases between them. Germline V gene data show CDR1 as SEHNR and CDR2 as FQNEAQ (reference sequence). This CDR3 contains 14 residues. Written as DNA, the CDR3 is TGTGCCAGCAGCTTATTTGGCCAGGCGGAGACCCAGTACTTC. Protein sequence: CASSLFGQAETQYF.

There are a few counts of this clonotype. The chain couples TRBV20-1 to TRBJ2-7; 9 positions agree with TRBD2. The CDR3 extends over 16 amino acids. Per the germline V gene, CDR1 is DFQATT and CDR2 is SNEGSKA (reference sequence). Trimming cost V 0 bases and J 2 bases; bases outside gene matches: 8. CDR3 residues: CSARDGLTSGTYEQYF. CDR3 DNA: TGCAGTGCTAGAGATGGGTTGACTAGCGGAACCTACGAGCAGTACTTC.